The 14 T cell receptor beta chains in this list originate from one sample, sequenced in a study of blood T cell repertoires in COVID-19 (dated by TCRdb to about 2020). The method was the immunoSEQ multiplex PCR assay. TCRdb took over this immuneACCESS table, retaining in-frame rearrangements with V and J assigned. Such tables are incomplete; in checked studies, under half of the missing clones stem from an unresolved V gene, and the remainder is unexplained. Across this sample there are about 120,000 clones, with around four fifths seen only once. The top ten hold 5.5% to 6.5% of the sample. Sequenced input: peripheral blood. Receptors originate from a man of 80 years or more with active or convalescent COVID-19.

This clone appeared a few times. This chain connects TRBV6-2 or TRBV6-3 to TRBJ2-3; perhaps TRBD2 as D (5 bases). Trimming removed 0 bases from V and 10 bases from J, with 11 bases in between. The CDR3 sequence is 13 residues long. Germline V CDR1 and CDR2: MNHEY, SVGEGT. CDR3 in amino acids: CASSYSEAEAQYF. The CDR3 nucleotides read TGTGCCAGCAGTTACTCAGAAGCGGAGGCGCAGTATTTT.

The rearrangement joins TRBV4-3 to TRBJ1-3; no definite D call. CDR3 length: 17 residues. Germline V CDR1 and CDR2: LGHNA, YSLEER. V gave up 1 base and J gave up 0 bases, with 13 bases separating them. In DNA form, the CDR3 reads TGCGCCAGCAGCCAAGGTGTGAGGGCTCGCTCTGGAAACACCATATATTTT. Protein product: CASSQGVRARSGNTIYF.

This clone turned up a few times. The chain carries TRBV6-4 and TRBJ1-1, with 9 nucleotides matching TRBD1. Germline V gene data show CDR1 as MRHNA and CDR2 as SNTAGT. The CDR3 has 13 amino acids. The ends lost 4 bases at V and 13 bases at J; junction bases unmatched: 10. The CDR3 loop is CASSATGTGTVFF. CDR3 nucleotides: TGTGCCAGCAGTGCCACCGGGACAGGGACGGTTTTCTTT.

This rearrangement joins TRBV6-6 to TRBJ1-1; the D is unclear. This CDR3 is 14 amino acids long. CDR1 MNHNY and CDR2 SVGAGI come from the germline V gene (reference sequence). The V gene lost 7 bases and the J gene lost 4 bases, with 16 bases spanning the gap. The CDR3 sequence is CASKRAAVLTEAFF. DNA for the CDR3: TGTGCCAGCAAGAGGGCAGCGGTGCTCACTGAAGCTTTCTTT.

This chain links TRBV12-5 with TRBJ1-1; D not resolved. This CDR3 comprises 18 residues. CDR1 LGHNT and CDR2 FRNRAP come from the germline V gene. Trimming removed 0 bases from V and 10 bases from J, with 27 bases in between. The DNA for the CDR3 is TGTGCTAGTGGTTTGGTAGTTCCTTATTCGCCCGCGAAAAGAGGAGCTTTCTTT. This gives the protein CASGLVVPYSPAKRGAFF.

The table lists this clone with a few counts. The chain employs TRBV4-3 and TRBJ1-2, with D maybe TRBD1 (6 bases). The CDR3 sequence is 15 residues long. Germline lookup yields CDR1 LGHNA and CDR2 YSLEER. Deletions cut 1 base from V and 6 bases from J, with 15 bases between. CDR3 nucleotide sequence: TGCGCCAGCAGCCAAGTCACTGCAGGGGCTGATGGCTACACCTTC. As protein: CASSQVTAGADGYTF.

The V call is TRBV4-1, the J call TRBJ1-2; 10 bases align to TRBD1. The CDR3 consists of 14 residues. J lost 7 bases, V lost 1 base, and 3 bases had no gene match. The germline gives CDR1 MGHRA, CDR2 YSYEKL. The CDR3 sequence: CASSQGWTGGGYTF. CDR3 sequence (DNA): TGCGCCAGCAGCCAAGGCTGGACAGGGGGTGGCTACACCTTC.

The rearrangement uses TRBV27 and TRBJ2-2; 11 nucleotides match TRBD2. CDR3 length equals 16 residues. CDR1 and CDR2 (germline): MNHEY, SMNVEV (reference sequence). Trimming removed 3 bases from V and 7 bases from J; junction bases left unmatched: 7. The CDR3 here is CASSFWLAGGHGELFF. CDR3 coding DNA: TGTGCCAGCAGTTTTTGGCTAGCGGGGGGACACGGGGAGCTGTTTTTT.

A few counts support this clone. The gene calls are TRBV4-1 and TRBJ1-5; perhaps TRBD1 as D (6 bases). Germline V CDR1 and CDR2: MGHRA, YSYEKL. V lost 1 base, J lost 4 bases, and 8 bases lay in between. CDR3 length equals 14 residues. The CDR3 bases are TGCGCCAGCAGCCAAGGACAGGAGAATCAGCCCCAGCATTTT. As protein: CASSQGQENQPQHF.

CDR3 region: CASSFALASGYTF. The CDR3 DNA is TGTGCCAGCAGCTTCGCCTTGGCCTCTGGCTACACCTTC. This sequence joins TRBV5-6 and TRBJ1-2; no clear D gene. The CDR3 extends over 13 amino acids. V lost 2 bases, J lost 7 bases, and 12 bases lay in between. The germline gives CDR1 SGHDT, CDR2 YYEEEE.

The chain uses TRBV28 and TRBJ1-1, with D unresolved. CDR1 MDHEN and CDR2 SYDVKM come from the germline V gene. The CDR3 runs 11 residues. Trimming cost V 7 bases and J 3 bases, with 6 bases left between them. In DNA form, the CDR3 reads TGTGCCAGCACCCAGTACACTGAAGCTTTCTTT. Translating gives CASTQYTEAFF.

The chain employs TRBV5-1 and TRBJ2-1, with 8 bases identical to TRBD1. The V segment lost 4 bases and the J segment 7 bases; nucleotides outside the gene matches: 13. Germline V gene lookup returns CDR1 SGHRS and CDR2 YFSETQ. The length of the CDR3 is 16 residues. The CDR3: CASSAGGTGGQNEQFF. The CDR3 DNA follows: TGCGCCAGCAGCGCAGGCGGAACAGGGGGACAAAATGAGCAGTTCTTC.

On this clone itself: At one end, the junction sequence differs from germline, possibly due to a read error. The CDR3 coding sequence is TGTGCCAGCAGTTCCACTAGCTCCCACGAGCAGTACTTC. Protein sequence: CASSSTSSHEQYF. The chain combines TRBV12-3 or TRBV12-4 with TRBJ2-7, with a tentative D call TRBD2 (6 bases). The CDR3 loop spans 13 amino acids.

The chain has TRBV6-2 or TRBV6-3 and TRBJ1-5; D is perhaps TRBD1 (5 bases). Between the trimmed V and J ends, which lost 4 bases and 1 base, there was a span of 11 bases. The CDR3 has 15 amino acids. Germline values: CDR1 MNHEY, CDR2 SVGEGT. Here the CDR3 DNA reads TGTGCCAGCAGTTGGGCCGGGGGGAGCAATCAGCCCCAGCATTTT. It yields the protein CASSWAGGSNQPQHF.